This entry lists 13 T cell receptor beta chains sequenced from one sample in a study of T-cell reconstitution after alpha-beta-depleted transplantation in children. Unique molecular identifiers were incorporated into the prepared TCRbeta library. TCRdb called the PCR reads again in MiXCR, with one record for every CDR3 protein. Of approximately 16,000 distinct CDR3 sequences in the sample, around 4.9% were seen once. This specimen consisted of PBMCs, obtained before TCRalphabeta/CD19-depleted stem cell transplant. Receptors were obtained from a boy aged 5-17 years with acute lymphoblastic leukemia, due to receive a stem cell transplant.

This clonotype was seen repeatedly, ten times or more. This chain joins TRBV19 and TRBJ2-3, with 10 bases fitting TRBD2. This CDR3 contains 14 residues. Germline trimming cut 6 bases from V and 0 bases from J; bases unmatched to any gene: 0. The germline V gene has CDR1 LNHDA and CDR2 SQIVND (reference sequence). The CDR3 DNA sequence: TGTGCCAGTAGGACTAGCGGGAGCACAGATACGCAGTATTTT. It encodes CASRTSGSTDTQYF.

This clonotype is medium-sized (0.01 to 0.1%). This sequence joins TRBV5-4 and TRBJ2-1; 7 bases agree with TRBD2. The length of the CDR3 is 15 residues. Looked up from germline, CDR1 is SGHNT and CDR2 is YYREEE (reference sequence). Losses at the gene ends were 4 bases for V and 4 bases for J; bases not matched to a gene: 8. The CDR3 DNA reads as TGTGCCAGCAGCCCAGCGGGGATCGGTTACAATGAGCAGTTCTTC. Residues: CASSPAGIGYNEQFF.

This clonotype came up many times. The chain is built from TRBV18 and TRBJ2-2; 10 bases fit TRBD1. The CDR3 is 16 residues long. Germline CDR1 reads KGHSH; CDR2 reads LQKENI. J gave up 3 bases and V 3 bases, and 4 bases lay outside the gene matches. This CDR3 reads CASSPPGTGDTGELFF. CDR3 nucleotides: TGTGCCAGCTCACCCCCCGGGACAGGGGACACCGGGGAGCTGTTTTTT.

This clonotype was counted ten times or more. The chain recombines TRBV5-6 with TRBJ2-1; 10 nucleotides agree with TRBD2. This CDR3 region has 16 residues. Germline CDR1 and CDR2: SGHDT and YYEEEE. V gave up 0 bases and J gave up 3 bases; unmatched junction bases: 3. CDR3 nucleotide sequence: TGTGCCAGCAGCTTGGGGACTAGCGGAGACTACAATGAGCAGTTCTTC. It codes for CASSLGTSGDYNEQFF.

CDR3 coding DNA: TGTGCCAGTAGTATCAGGGCAGGGGGGACTGAAGCTTTCTTT. Its protein is CASSIRAGGTEAFF. This chain connects TRBV19 to TRBJ1-1; 7 positions match TRBD1. The J segment lost 5 bases and the V segment lost 3 bases, leaving 6 bases of the junction unmatched. In germline, CDR1 is LNHDA, CDR2 SQIVND (reference sequence). This CDR3 comprises 14 residues.

This clonotype came up many times. The chain employs TRBV7-2 and TRBJ1-1; tentative D call: TRBD1 (5 bases). The germline gives CDR1 SGHTA, CDR2 FQGNSA. V lost 5 bases to trimming and J lost 5 bases, with 12 bases between them. The CDR3 runs to 13 residues. The CDR3 DNA sequence: TGTGCCAGCAGCGTGCGGGGGGGGACTGAAGCTTTCTTT. Protein sequence: CASSVRGGTEAFF. The whole variable domain, remainder taken from reference TRBV7-2 and TRBJ1-1, is GAGVSQSPSNKVTEKGKDVELRCDPISGHTALYWYRQSLGQGLEFLIYFQGNSAPDKSGLPSDRFSAERTGGSVSTLTIQRTQQEDSAVYLCASSVRGGTEAFFGQGTRLTVV.

This clonotype was detected ten times or more. The chain's CDR3 is CASSPPSRRAYNEQFF. CDR3 coding DNA: TGTGCCAGCAGTCCCCCTAGTAGGAGGGCGTACAATGAGCAGTTCTTC. V gene TRBV6-5 combines with J gene TRBJ2-1; perhaps TRBD2 as D (6 bases). The ends were cut back, 5 bases at V and 4 bases at J, with 18 bases in the middle. Germline V CDR1 and CDR2: MNHEY, SVGAGI. The CDR3 totals 16 residues.

This clonotype was seen ten or more times. V and J are TRBV7-9 and TRBJ2-5; 7 bases match TRBD1. Germline V gene lookup returns CDR1 SEHNR and CDR2 FQNEAQ (reference sequence). Trimming removed 8 bases from V and 1 base from J; junction bases left unmatched: 7. CDR3 length equals 14 residues. CDR3 residues: CASRDRDFQETQYF. As DNA, the CDR3 is TGTGCCAGCCGGGACAGAGATTTCCAAGAGACCCAGTACTTC.

In its sample, this clonotype was seen many times. The chain links TRBV10-3 to TRBJ2-7; D remains ambiguous. This CDR3 is 15 amino acids long. With 4 bases removed from V and 2 bases from J, the gap between germline ends came to 15 bases. Germline CDR1 is ENHRY and CDR2 is SYGVKD. The CDR3 DNA reads TGTGCCATCAGTGGACTTTTCGACCCCGCCTACGAGCAGTACTTC. Amino acid sequence: CAISGLFDPAYEQYF.

This clonotype was picked up a small number of times. The rearrangement links TRBV6-5 to TRBJ1-1; TRBD1 agrees at 9 bases. CDR1 is MNHEY and CDR2 is SVGAGI in the germline V gene. J was trimmed by 6 bases and V by 4 bases; bases with no gene match: 9. CDR3 length: 15 amino acids. The DNA of the CDR3 is TGTGCCAGCAGTTCTATCCGGGACAGGGTACCTGAAGCTTTCTTT. Its protein is CASSSIRDRVPEAFF.

The table lists this clonotype with many counts. The chain uses TRBV6-6 and TRBJ2-1; TRBD2 might be the D (5 bases). Germline V lookup: CDR1 MNHNY, CDR2 SVGAGI (reference sequence). Trimming took off 7 bases at V and 5 bases at J, with 12 bases between the two ends. The CDR3 is 13 residues long. CDR3 protein: CASTPRGNNEQFF. CDR3 coding DNA: TGTGCCAGCACCCCGAGAGGGAACAATGAGCAGTTCTTC.

This clonotype appeared many times. The chain links TRBV7-8 to TRBJ2-2, with D possibly TRBD2 on 5 matching bases. Germline CDR1 SGHVS, CDR2 FQNEAQ. The CDR3 is 15 amino acids. V dropped 2 bases and J dropped 7 bases, with 14 bases sitting between them. In DNA, the CDR3 is TGTGCCAGCAGCTTACGGACGGGATGGGTCGGGGAGCTGTTTTTT. It encodes CASSLRTGWVGELFF.

In its sample, this clonotype ranks as medium-sized (0.01 to 0.1%). The V call is TRBV5-1, the J call TRBJ2-2, with 9 bases lining up with TRBD2. Germline trimming cut 1 base from V and 1 base from J; bases unmatched to any gene: 11. The CDR3 runs to 19 residues. Germline CDR1 and CDR2: SGHRS and YFSETQ. This chain's CDR3 is CASSLRIVAGARNTGELFF. The CDR3 DNA sequence: TGCGCCAGCAGCTTGAGGATAGTAGCGGGAGCTCGGAACACCGGGGAGCTGTTTTTT.